These 18 T cell receptor beta chains originate from one sample sequenced in a study of T cells in Graves' hyperthyroidism and ophthalmopathy. What was amplified from RNA transcripts were TCR beta CDR3 regions. The TCR CDR3 first-round RT-PCR relied on the HTBI primer set. TCRdb re-called the multiplex PCR reads through MiXCR, storing one row per CDR3 protein. In the table there are hundreds of thousands of distinct CDR3 sequences, around 14% of which are singletons. Input material: blood. The receptors come from a woman in her 30s with Graves' hyperthyroidism that later progressed to Graves' ophthalmopathy.

To note about this clonotype: A read error is possible here, since a much larger clone lies one base away. The chain joins TRBV2 to TRBJ1-6; TRBD1 matches 8 bases. The V gene end was trimmed by 6 bases and the J gene end by 6 bases; junction bases not matched to a gene: 1. The CDR3 is 13 amino acids. Germline assignment: CDR1 SNHLY and CDR2 FYNNEI. The CDR3: CASRDRANSPLHF. The CDR3 coding sequence is TGTGCCAGCAGGGACAGGGCTAATTCACCCCTCCACTTT. The entire variable domain, with the rest obtained from reference TRBV2 and TRBJ1-6, is as follows: EPEVTQTPSHQVTQMGQEVILRCVPISNHLYFYWYRQILGQKVEFLVSFYNNEISEKSEIFDDQFSVERPDGSNFTLKIRSTKLEDSAMYFCASRDRANSPLHFGNGTRLTVT.

This clonotype came up a few times. The rearrangement links TRBV19 to TRBJ1-3, with a weak D call TRBD1 (5 bases). V dropped 3 bases and J dropped 0 bases, with 9 bases sitting between them. This CDR3 spans 15 amino acids. Germline loops: CDR1 LNHDA, CDR2 SQIVND (reference sequence). CDR3 sequence: CASSMDILSGNTIYF. CDR3 nucleotide sequence: TGTGCCAGTAGTATGGACATTCTCTCTGGAAACACCATATATTTT. The variable domain in full, completed from reference TRBV19 and TRBJ1-3, reads DGGITQSPKYLFRKEGQNVTLSCEQNLNHDAMYWYRQDPGQGLRLIYYSQIVNDFQKGDIAEGYSVSREKKESFPLTVTSAQKNPTAFYLCASSMDILSGNTIYFGEGSWLTVV.

The chain carries TRBV12-3 or TRBV12-4 and TRBJ2-1, with 8 bases fitting TRBD1. Unmatched junction bases numbered 10, after V lost 6 bases and J lost 6 bases. CDR3 length: 15 amino acids. CDR3 DNA: TGTGCCAGCAGCCCGCCAGGGGGCCCTGTCAATGAGCAGTTCTTC. It yields the protein CASSPPGGPVNEQFF.

The chain is built from TRBV20-1 and TRBJ2-3, with D perhaps matching TRBD1 or TRBD2 (5 bases each). CDR3 length equals 17 residues. V was cut by 1 base and J by 3 bases, with 20 bases left in between. The germline V gene has CDR1 DFQATT and CDR2 SNEGSKA (reference sequence). As DNA, the CDR3 is TGCAGTGCTAGAGCCGAAACCCGGGGCCCTTGGACAGATACGCAGTATTTT. This sequence encodes CSARAETRGPWTDTQYF.

This clonotype came up many times. V gene TRBV5-1 combines with J gene TRBJ2-1; no clear D. The V gene's germline CDR1 is SGHRS and CDR2 YFSETQ. The CDR3 contains 15 residues. The V end lost 0 bases, the J end lost 6 bases, and 13 bases lay between the germline ends. In DNA form, the CDR3 reads TGCGCCAGCAGCTTGGGGTGGGAAGGTTCCAATGAGCAGTTCTTC. Its translation: CASSLGWEGSNEQFF.

This clonotype was counted between two and nine times. The chain recombines TRBV3-1 with TRBJ1-5; D is undetermined. CDR3 size: 13 residues. Germline V CDR1 and CDR2: LGHDT, YNNKEL (reference sequence). Trimming stripped 2 bases from V and 7 bases from J, with 9 bases between. CDR3 region: CASSQTGYQPQHF. CDR3 DNA sequence: TGTGCCAGCAGCCAAACGGGGTACCAGCCCCAGCATTTT.

This clonotype has more than one count but fewer than ten. A read error is possible here, since a much larger clone lies one base away. CDR3 sequence: CAGSLVRGQGYEQYF. In nucleotides, the CDR3 is TGTGCCGGCAGCTTAGTTCGGGGACAGGGCTACGAGCAGTACTTC. The genes are TRBV7-2 and TRBJ2-7; 9 bases line up with TRBD1. The CDR3 spans 15 residues. Looked up from germline, CDR1 is SGHTA and CDR2 is FQGNSA.

This clonotype has only a few counts. This chain joins TRBV18 and TRBJ2-1, with 11 bases aligning to TRBD2. Looked up from germline, CDR1 is KGHSH and CDR2 is LQKENI. V gave up 3 bases and J gave up 7 bases; unmatched junction bases: 8. The CDR3 is 16 amino acids. DNA for the CDR3: TGTGCCAGCTCACCGACTAGCGGGACTTTGTTAAATGAGCAGTTCTTC. Encoded protein: CASSPTSGTLLNEQFF.

Only a few counts were recorded for this clonotype. The chain is built from TRBV6-5 and TRBJ2-6; 8 bases fit TRBD1. Losses at the gene ends were 2 bases for V and 2 bases for J; bases not matched to a gene: 5. The CDR3 sequence is 17 residues long. Germline V gene lookup returns CDR1 MNHEY and CDR2 SVGAGI. The CDR3 loop is CASSYEGQGAGANVLTF. CDR3 nucleotides: TGTGCCAGCAGTTACGAAGGACAGGGTGCTGGGGCCAACGTCCTGACTTTC.

The gene calls are TRBV9 and TRBJ2-1; D not certain. This CDR3 is built from 12 residues. Germline assignment: CDR1 SGDLS and CDR2 YYNGEE. V lost 4 bases and J 10 bases, leaving 12 bases between the germline ends. CDR3 sequence reads: CASSLGSYEQFF. CDR3 DNA sequence: TGTGCCAGCAGCTTAGGGTCTTACGAGCAGTTCTTC.

The sample holds a few counts of this clonotype. A much larger clone is a single base away; this may be a read error. The chain is built from TRBV5-1 and TRBJ2-7, with 11 bases lining up with TRBD2. The germline V gene has CDR1 SGHRS and CDR2 YFSETQ. The CDR3 loop spans 16 amino acids. CDR3 DNA sequence: TGCGTCAGCAGCTTGTTACTAGCGGGAGACTCCTACGAGCAGTACTTC. Translating gives CVSSLLLAGDSYEQYF.

Many counts were recorded for this clonotype. V usage is TRBV12-3 or TRBV12-4 and J usage is TRBJ1-2, with 7 bases matching TRBD1. The CDR3 totals 14 residues. The junction had 4 bases not matched to a gene; V was cut back by 4 bases and J by 2 bases. CDR3 in DNA: TGTGCCAGCAGTTCGACGGGACAGAACTATGGCTACACCTTC. Translated, it gives CASSSTGQNYGYTF.

The V gene is TRBV4-3, the J gene TRBJ1-4; D perhaps matches TRBD1 (5 bases). The CDR3 contains 16 residues. Germline V gives CDR1 LGHNA, CDR2 YSLEER. V lost 1 base to trimming and J lost 8 bases, with 17 bases between them. The CDR3 sequence: CASSQGSGTVWEKLFF. The CDR3 DNA reads TGCGCCAGCAGCCAAGGGTCAGGGACGGTCTGGGAAAAACTGTTTTTT.

This clonotype appeared a few times. The chain employs TRBV19 and TRBJ2-1, with D hard to call. The germline V and J ends were trimmed by 3 bases and 0 bases, with 9 bases remaining between them. The length of the CDR3 is 15 residues. The germline CDR1 and CDR2 sequences are LNHDA and SQIVND (reference sequence). The CDR3, as DNA: TGTGCCAGTAGTATCGCCTTGAGCTCCTACAATGAGCAGTTCTTC. It codes for CASSIALSSYNEQFF.

Many counts were recorded for this clonotype. J is TRBJ2-1 and V is TRBV12-5; tentative D call: TRBD1 (6 bases). The CDR3 loop spans 17 amino acids. The V gene's germline CDR1 is LGHNT and CDR2 FRNRAP. Trimming took off 5 bases at V and 1 base at J, with 18 bases between the two ends. CDR3 sequence: CASGPPWGQGSYNEQFF. CDR3 DNA sequence: TGTGCTAGTGGTCCACCTTGGGGGCAGGGGTCCTACAATGAGCAGTTCTTC.

The chain combines TRBV4-1 with TRBJ2-6; D ambiguous. The CDR3 consists of 17 residues. The ends were cut back, 1 base at V and 0 bases at J, with 10 bases in the middle. Germline V gives CDR1 MGHRA, CDR2 YSYEKL. The CDR3 loop reads CASSQGSWDSGANVLTF. The DNA for the CDR3 is TGCGCCAGCAGCCAAGGGTCCTGGGACTCTGGGGCCAACGTCCTGACTTTC.

This clonotype has a count of ten or more. The chain carries TRBV28 and TRBJ2-3; D is possibly TRBD1 (7 bases). The V end lost 6 bases, the J end lost 3 bases, and 19 bases lay between the germline ends. The CDR3 extends over 16 amino acids. The V gene's germline CDR1 is MDHEN and CDR2 SYDVKM. The CDR3 loop is CASSPRGQEGTDTQYF. The DNA for the CDR3 is TGTGCCAGCAGCCCCCGAGGACAGGAGGGAACAGATACGCAGTATTTT.

V gene TRBV28 combines with J gene TRBJ2-1, with D perhaps TRBD2 (6 bases). This CDR3 region has 15 residues. CDR1 is MDHEN, CDR2 SYDVKM, per germline. Trimming shortened V by 11 bases and J by 8 bases, and 25 bases separated the two germline ends. CDR3 sequence reads: CASRTGGREVDEQFF. CDR3 nucleotides: TGTGCCTCCAGGACGGGCGGTAGGGAGGTGGATGAGCAGTTCTTC.